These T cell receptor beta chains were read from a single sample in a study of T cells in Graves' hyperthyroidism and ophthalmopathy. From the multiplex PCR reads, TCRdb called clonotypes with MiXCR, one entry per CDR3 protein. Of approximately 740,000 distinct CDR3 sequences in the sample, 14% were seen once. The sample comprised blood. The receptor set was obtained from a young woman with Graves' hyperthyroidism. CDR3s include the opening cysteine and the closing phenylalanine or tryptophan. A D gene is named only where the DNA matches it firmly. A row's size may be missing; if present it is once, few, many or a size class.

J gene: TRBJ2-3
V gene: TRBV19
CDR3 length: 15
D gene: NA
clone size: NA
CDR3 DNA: TGTGCCAGTAGGGGGACACCAAGGGGGACAGATACGCAGTATTTT
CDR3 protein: CASRGTPRGTDTQYF

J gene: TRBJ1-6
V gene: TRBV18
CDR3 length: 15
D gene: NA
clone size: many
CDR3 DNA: TGTGCCAGCTCACCATATAACCACGGCCCTTCACCCCTCCACTTT
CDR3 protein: CASSPYNHGPSPLHF

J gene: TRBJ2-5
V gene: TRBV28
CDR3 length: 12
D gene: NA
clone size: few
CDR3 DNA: TGTGCCAGCAGCCCAACAATTAAGACCCAGTACTTC
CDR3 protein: CASSPTIKTQYF

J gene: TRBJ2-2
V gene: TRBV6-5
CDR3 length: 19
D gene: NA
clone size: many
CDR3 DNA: TGTGCCAGCAGTTACCTCAGGCCCGGCGGTTGGGAAGGCACCGGGGAGCTGTTTTTT
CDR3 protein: CASSYLRPGGWEGTGELFF

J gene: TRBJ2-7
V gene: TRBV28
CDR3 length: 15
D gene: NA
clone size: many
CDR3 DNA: TGTGCCAGCAGTTTATCAGGGGCGGGTAACTACGAGCAGTACTTC
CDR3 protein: CASSLSGAGNYEQYF

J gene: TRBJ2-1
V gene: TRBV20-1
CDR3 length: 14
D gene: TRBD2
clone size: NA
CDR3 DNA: TGCAGTGCTAGAAGGCTAGCGGGAGGGCCAAATCAGTTCTTC
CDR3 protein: CSARRLAGGPNQFF

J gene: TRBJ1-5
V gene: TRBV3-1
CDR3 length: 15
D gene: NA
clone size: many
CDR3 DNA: TGTGCCAGCAGCCCCGGGACAAATAGCAATCAGCCCCAGCATTTT
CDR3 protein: CASSPGTNSNQPQHF

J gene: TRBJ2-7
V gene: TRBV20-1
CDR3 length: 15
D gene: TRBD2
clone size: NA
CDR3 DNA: TGCAGTGCTAGATTATCGCTAGCGGGATCCTACGAGCAGTACTTC
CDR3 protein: CSARLSLAGSYEQYF

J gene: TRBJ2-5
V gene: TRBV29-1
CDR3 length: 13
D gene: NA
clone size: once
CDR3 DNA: TGCAGCGGTCGGGGCAGACATCAAGAGACCCAGTACTTC
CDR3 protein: CSGRGRHQETQYF

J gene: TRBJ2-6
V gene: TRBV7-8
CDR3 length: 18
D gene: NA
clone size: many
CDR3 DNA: TGTGCCAGCAGCTTAAGGGGGAGGGACGGCTCTGGGGCCAACGTCCTGACTTTC
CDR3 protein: CASSLRGRDGSGANVLTF

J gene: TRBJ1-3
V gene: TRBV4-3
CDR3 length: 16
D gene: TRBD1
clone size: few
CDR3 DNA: TGCGCCAGCAGGTCCGGGACAGGGGCCTCTGGAAACACCATATATTTT
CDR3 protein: CASRSGTGASGNTIYF

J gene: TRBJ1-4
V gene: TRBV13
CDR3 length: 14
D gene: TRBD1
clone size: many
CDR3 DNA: TGTGCCAGCAGCTCGACAGGGGAGGGCGAAAAACTGTTTTTT
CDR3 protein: CASSSTGEGEKLFF

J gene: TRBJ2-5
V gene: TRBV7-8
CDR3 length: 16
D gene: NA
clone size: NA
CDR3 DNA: TGTGCCAGCAGCCCTAAGGGAAGCTTGAGACAAGAGACCCAGTACTTC
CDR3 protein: CASSPKGSLRQETQYF